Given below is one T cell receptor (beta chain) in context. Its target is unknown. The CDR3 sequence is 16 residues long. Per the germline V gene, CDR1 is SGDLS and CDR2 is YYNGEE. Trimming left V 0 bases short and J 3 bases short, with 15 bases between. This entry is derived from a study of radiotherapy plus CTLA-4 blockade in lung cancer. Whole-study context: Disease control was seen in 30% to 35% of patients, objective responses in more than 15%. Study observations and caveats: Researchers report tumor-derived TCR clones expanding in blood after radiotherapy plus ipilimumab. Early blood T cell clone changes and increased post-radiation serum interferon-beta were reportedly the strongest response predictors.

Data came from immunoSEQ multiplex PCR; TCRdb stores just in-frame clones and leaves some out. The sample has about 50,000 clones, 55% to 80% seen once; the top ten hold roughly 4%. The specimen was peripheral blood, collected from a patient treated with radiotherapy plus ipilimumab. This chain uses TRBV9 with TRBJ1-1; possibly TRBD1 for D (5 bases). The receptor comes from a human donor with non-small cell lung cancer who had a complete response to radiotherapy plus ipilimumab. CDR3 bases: TGTGCCAGCAGCGTAGGAAGGACACGCAGGGACACTGAAGCTTTCTTT. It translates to CASSVGRTRRDTEAFF.